Sequencing of this T cell receptor (beta chain) was carried out in a study of cytomegalovirus exposure and HLA in healthy donors. A single count supports this clone. No antigen is known for it. The sample holds other DNA sequences that translate to the same CDR3. Trimming removed 6 bases from V and 5 bases from J, with 28 bases in between. The CDR3 extends over 18 amino acids. Germline V gene data show CDR1 as SQVTM and CDR2 as ANQGSEA. Findings of the study overall: There were some V segments, including TRBV6-2 and TRBV6-3, excluded as indistinguishable.

The study ran its PCR with 60 Vbeta and 13 Jbeta primers. This table comes from immunoSEQ multiplex PCR, and its TCRdb copy is limited to in-frame clones, with some not included. This sample has 59,000 or so clones, with 65% to 90% found just once. This TCR derives from a female donor in good health and CMV-seronegative. The V gene is TRBV29-1, the J gene TRBJ1-4; perhaps TRBD1 as D (5 bases). Sequencing was performed on PBMCs. This chain's CDR3 is CSVRARGGDPLMNEKLFF. DNA for the CDR3: TGCAGCGTGCGGGCGCGAGGAGGGGACCCGCTAATGAATGAAAAACTGTTTTTT.